This T cell receptor (beta chain) was profiled in a study of post-analysis software for immune sequencing data. The overall study: Some patients lacked subtype; others had relapsing-remitting, secondary progressive or progressive-relapsing disease. General study findings and limits: In multiple sclerosis, normalized Chao1 diversity was significantly below that of controls. The F measure placed samples prepared in the same batch into strongly shared clusters. Patients had higher frequencies than controls of five or six TRBV segments, including TRBV5-6, TRBV5-1 and TRBV20-1.

V lost 0 bases and J lost 4, with 10 bases in between. CDR3 length: 14 amino acids. Germline assignment: CDR1 SGHRS and CDR2 YFSETQ. Included in the TCR beta cDNA libraries were unique molecular identifiers. Some 500,000 cDNA molecules were obtained per 1 to 10 million input T cells. From the PCR reads, TCRdb called clonotypes with MiXCR, one entry per CDR3 protein. The data hold hundreds of thousands of distinct CDR3 sequences, with roughly 29% observed a single time. This clonotype was counted a few times. Its target is unknown. The clonotype comes from a girl aged 5 to 17 with multiple sclerosis. The sequenced sample was blood. The rearrangement links TRBV5-1 to TRBJ1-2; tentative D call: TRBD1 (5 bases). The CDR3 nucleotides read TGCGCCAGCAGCTTGGAGGGGATGGGCTATGGCTACACCTTC. Its translation is CASSLEGMGYGYTF.